The clone carrying this T cell receptor (beta chain) was detected many times. Its antigen is unidentified. Patients selected for sequencing had displayed CD8+CD57+ cell expansion by flow cytometry. The study sampled blood from patients who had received no therapy. Trimming shortened V by 5 bases and J by 6 bases, and 14 bases separated the two germline ends. The CDR3 has 13 amino acids. Germline CDR1 is LNHDA and CDR2 is SQIVND (reference sequence). The TCR beta profiling, which covered VDJ combination and CDR3 sequence, was carried out using genomic DNA as the template. Via MiXCR, TCRdb re-called the reads, giving one row per CDR3 protein. The top ten clones hold roughly 30% of a sample with 170,000 or so distinct CDR3 sequences, less than 50% of them seen once. These data come from a study of CD8+CD57+ T cells in acquired aplastic anemia. Study background: Average DNA yield from sorted CD4+ and CD8+ cells was around 3.2 ug.

Study results and caveats: Patients did not significantly differ from controls in CD8+ Simpson's diversity. Almost 30 shared CD8+ CDR3s appeared highly expressed within patients' immunodominant clones.

What was sequenced was sorted CD4+, CD8+, or CD8+CD57+ T cells (not recorded which) from PBMCs. This TCR came from a human donor with aplastic anemia. The chain has TRBV19 and TRBJ2-7, with a possible D match to TRBD2 (5 bases). CDR3 in DNA: TGTGCCAGTAGTCCTCGGACTCCTACCGAGCAGTACTTC. Translation gives CASSPRTPTEQYF.